In this sample, the clone carrying this T cell receptor (beta chain) turned up a few times. The antigen remains undetermined. This specimen belongs to a study of cytomegalovirus exposure and HLA in healthy donors. Looking at the study overall: The Caucasian-associated ancestry cluster contained about 80% of the roughly 390 genotyped donors.

The PCR was carried out with 60 Vbeta primers and 13 Jbeta primers. In the authors' workflow: Unique TCR beta chains totaled some 88 million in a later count, with around 12 million of them shared. The method was immunoSEQ multiplex PCR; TCRdb's version includes in-frame clones alone and lacks a portion of them. Clone size and the V and J calls come from that table; the DNA yielded D and trimming. The sample has around 210,000 clones, around 83% seen once. General study points: An observed cluster of highly shared sequence variants was recorded as a likely sequencing artifact. Roughly even sequencing depth across donors was the assumption behind the presence/absence analyses.

This receptor was obtained from a middle-aged woman in good health and CMV-seronegative. Source material: PBMCs.

CDR3 sequence (DNA): TGTGCCAGCAGTTACGGCAGGGTGAACACTGAAGCTTTCTTT. The encoded protein is CASSYGRVNTEAFF. V gene TRBV6-5 combines with J gene TRBJ1-1; the D gene is possibly TRBD1 (5 bases). Germline V CDR1 and CDR2: MNHEY, SVGAGI. CDR3 length: 14 residues. The V end lost 2 bases, the J end lost 0 bases, and 7 bases lay between the germline ends.